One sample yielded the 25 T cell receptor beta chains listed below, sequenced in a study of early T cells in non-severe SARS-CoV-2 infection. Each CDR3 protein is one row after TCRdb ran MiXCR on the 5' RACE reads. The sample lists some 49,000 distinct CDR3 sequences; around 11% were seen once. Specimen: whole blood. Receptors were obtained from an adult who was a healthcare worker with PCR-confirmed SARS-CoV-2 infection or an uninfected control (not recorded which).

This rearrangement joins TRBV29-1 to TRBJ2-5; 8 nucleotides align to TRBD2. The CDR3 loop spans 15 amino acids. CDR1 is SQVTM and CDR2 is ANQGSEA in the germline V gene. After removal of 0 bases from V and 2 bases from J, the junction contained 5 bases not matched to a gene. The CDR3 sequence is CSVEDLIAGQETQYF. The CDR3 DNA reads TGCAGCGTTGAAGATCTAATAGCGGGGCAAGAGACCCAGTACTTC.

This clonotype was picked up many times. CDR3 protein: CASKLTRHEQYF. CDR3 DNA sequence: TGTGCCAGCAAACTGACTCGTCACGAGCAGTACTTC. This chain uses TRBV2 with TRBJ2-7; D gene uncertain. The CDR3 covers 12 residues. CDR1 is SNHLY, CDR2 FYNNEI, per germline. V dropped 7 bases and J dropped 5 bases, with 12 bases sitting between them.

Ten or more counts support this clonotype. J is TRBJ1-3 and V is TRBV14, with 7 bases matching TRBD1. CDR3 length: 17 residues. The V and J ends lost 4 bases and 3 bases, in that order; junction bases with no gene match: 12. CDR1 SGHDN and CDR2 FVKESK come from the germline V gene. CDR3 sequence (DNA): TGTGCCAGCAGCCCACGGGCGGAGGGGGCATATGGAAACACCATATATTTT. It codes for CASSPRAEGAYGNTIYF.

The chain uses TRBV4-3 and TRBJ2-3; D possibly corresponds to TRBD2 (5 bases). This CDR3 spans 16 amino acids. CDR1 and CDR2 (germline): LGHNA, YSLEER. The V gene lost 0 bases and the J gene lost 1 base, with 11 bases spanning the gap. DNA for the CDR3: TGCGCCAGCAGCCAAGATTACAGCGGCCGCACAGATACGCAGTATTTT. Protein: CASSQDYSGRTDTQYF.

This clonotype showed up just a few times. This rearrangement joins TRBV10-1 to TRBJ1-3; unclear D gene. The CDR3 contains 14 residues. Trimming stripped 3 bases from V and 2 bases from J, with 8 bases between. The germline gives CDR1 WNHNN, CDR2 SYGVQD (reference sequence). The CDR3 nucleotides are TGCGCCAGCAGTGATGACCGGGCTGGAAACACCATATATTTT. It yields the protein CASSDDRAGNTIYF.

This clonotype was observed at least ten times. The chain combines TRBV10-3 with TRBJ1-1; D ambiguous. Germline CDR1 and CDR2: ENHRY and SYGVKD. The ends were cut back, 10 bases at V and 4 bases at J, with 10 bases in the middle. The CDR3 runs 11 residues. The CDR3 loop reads CATRRGTEAFF. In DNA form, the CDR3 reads TGTGCCACCCGACGGGGCACTGAAGCTTTCTTT.

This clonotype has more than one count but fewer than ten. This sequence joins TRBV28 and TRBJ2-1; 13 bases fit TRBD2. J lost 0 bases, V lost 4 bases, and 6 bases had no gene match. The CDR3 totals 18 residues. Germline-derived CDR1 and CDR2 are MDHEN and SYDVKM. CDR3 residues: CASSSSLAGGRSYNEQFF. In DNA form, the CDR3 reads TGTGCCAGCAGTTCCTCACTAGCGGGGGGGCGCTCCTACAATGAGCAGTTCTTC.

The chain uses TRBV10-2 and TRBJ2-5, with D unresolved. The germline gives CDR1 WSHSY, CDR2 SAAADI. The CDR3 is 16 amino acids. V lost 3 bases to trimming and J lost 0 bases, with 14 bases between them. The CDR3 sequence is CASSDQTFTDQETQYF. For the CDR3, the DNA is TGCGCCAGCAGTGACCAAACATTTACGGACCAAGAGACCCAGTACTTC.

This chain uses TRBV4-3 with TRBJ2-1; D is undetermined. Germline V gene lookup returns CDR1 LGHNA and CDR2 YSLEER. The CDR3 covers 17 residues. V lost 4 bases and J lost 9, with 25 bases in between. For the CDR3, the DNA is TGCGCCAGCAGCCCTGGACCTGGACCTGCCTCACGGAGTGAGCAGTTCTTC. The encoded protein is CASSPGPGPASRSEQFF.

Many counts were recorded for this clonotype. Here the CDR3 DNA reads TGTGCCAGCAGCATCAACGGGGGTAGGGGCACTGAAGCTTTCTTT. It encodes CASSINGGRGTEAFF. V is TRBV9 and J is TRBJ1-1, with a weak D call TRBD1 (5 bases). The CDR3 sequence is 15 residues long. Germline lookup yields CDR1 SGDLS and CDR2 YYNGEE. The V and J ends lost 4 bases and 4 bases respectively, with 17 bases between them.

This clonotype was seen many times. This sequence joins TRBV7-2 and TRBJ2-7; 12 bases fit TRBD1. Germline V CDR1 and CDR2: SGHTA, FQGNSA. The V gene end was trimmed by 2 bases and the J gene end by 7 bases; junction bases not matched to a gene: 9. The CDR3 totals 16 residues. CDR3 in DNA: TGTGCCAGCAGCTTAATTATGGGGACAGGGGGCAGAGAGCAGTACTTC. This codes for CASSLIMGTGGREQYF.

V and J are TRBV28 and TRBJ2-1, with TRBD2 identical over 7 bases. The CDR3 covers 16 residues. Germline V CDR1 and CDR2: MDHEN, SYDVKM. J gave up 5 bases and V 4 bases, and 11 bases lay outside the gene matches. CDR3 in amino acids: CASSSRLAGENNEQFF. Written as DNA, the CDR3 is TGTGCCAGCAGTTCCAGACTAGCAGGCGAAAACAATGAGCAGTTCTTC.

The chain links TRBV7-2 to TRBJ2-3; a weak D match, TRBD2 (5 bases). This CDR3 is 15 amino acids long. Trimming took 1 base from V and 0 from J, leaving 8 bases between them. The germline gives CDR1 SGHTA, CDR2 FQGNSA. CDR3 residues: CASSLESSSTDTQYF. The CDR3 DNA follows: TGTGCCAGCAGCTTAGAGTCTAGCAGCACAGATACGCAGTATTTT.

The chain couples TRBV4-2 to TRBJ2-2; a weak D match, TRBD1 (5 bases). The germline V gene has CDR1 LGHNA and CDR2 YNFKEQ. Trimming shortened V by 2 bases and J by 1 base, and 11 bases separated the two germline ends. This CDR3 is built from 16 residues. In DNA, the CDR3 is TGTGCCAGCAGCCAAAGGGGCAGACTGAACACCGGGGAGCTGTTTTTT. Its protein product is CASSQRGRLNTGELFF.

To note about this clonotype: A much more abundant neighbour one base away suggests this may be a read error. The CDR3 region has the DNA TGTGCCAGCAGCTTCACAGATACGCGGTATTTT. It specifies CASSFTDTRYF. V and J are TRBV11-2 and TRBJ2-3, with D hard to call. CDR1 and CDR2 from the germline V gene are SGHAT and FQNNGV. The CDR3 consists of 11 residues.

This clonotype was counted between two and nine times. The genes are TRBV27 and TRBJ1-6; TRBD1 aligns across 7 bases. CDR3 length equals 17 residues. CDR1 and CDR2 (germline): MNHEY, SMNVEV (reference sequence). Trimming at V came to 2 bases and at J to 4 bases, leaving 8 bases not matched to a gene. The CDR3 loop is CASSLNRDSLYNSPLHF. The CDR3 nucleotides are TGTGCCAGCAGTTTAAACCGGGACAGTCTTTATAATTCACCCCTCCACTTT.

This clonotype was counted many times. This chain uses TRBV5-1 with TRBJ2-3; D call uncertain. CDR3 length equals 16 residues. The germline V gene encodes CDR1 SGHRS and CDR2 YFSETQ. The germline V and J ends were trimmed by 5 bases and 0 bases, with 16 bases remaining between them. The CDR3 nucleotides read TGCGCCAGCAGTGGTGGCGGACGTGCTAGCACAGATACGCAGTATTTT. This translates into CASSGGGRASTDTQYF.

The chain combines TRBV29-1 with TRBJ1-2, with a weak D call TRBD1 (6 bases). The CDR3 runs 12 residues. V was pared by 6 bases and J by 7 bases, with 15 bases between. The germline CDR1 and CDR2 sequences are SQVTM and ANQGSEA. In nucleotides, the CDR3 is TGCAGCGTGTGGGGGGGCGCTGCTGGCTACACCTTC. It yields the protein CSVWGGAAGYTF.

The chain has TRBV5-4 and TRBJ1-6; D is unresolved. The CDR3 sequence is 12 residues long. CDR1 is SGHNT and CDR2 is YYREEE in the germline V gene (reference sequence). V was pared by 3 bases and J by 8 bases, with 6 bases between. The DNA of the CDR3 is TGTGCCAGCAGCTCGATGGATTCACCCCTCCACTTT. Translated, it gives CASSSMDSPLHF.

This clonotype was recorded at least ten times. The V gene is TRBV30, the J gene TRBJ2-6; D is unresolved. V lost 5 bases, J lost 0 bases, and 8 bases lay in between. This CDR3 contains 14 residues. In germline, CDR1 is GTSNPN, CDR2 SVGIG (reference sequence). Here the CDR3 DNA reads TGTGCCTGGTCTCGCGGCTCTGGGGCCAACGTCCTGACTTTC. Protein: CAWSRGSGANVLTF. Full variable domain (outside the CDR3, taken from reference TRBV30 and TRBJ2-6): SQTIHQWPATLVQPVGSPLSLECTVEGTSNPNLYWYRQAAGRGLQLLFYSVGIGQISSEVPQNLSASRPQDRQFILSSKKLLLSDSGFYLCAWSRGSGANVLTFGAGSRLTVL.

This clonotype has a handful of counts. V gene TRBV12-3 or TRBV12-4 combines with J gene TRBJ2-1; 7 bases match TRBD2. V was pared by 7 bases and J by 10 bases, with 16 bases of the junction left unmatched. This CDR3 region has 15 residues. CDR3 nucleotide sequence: TGTGCCAGCAAGATTAGCCCGGGACTACCGTTGGAGCAGTTCTTC. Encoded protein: CASKISPGLPLEQFF.

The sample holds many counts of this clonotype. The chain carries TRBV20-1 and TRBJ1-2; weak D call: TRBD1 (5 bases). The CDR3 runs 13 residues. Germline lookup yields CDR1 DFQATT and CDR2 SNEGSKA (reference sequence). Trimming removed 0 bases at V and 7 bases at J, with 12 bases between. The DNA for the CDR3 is TGCAGTGCTAGAGATAACCCCGGGGGTGGCTACACCTTC. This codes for CSARDNPGGGYTF.

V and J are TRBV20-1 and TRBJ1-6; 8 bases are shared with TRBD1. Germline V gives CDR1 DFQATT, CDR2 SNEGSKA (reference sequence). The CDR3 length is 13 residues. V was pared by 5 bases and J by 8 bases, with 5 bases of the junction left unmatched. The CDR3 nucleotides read TGCAGTGCTTACGGACAGGGCTATTCACCCCTCCACTTT. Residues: CSAYGQGYSPLHF.

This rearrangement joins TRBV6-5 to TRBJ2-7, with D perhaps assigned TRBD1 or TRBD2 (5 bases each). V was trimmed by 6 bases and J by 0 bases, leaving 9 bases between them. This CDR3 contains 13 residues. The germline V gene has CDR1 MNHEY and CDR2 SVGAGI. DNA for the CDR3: TGTGCCAGCAGACCAGGGAGCTCCTACGAGCAGTACTTC. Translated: CASRPGSSYEQYF.

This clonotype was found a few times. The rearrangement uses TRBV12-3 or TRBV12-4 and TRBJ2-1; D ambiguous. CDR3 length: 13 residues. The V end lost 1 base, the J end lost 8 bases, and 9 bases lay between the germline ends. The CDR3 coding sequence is TGTGCCAGCAGTTTAGGGAGTAAAGATGAGCAGTTCTTC. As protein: CASSLGSKDEQFF.